Sequencing of this T cell receptor (beta chain) was carried out in a study of blood T cell repertoires in COVID-19. Cohort assignment relied on participant-reported clinical history. The recovered donors of Cohort 3 showed two negative PCRs, clearance, or symptom resolution. Profiled with immunoSEQ multiplex PCR; TCRdb holds only in-frame clones, not every one. The data show about 170,000 clones, roughly 88% seen once. Germline values: CDR1 SGHVS, CDR2 FQNEAQ. The germline V and J ends were trimmed by 0 bases and 7 bases, with 9 bases remaining between them. The CDR3 totals 13 residues. The clonotype was recovered from a man aged 45-60 years who had recovered from COVID-19. J is TRBJ1-2 and V is TRBV7-8, with D maybe TRBD1 (5 bases). Sequenced sample: PBMCs or T cells enriched from blood (not recorded which). The CDR3 sequence is CASSLAGAGGYTF. The CDR3 nucleotides are TGTGCCAGCAGCTTAGCTGGGGCTGGTGGCTACACCTTC.